Listed below are T cell receptor beta chains from one sample, sequenced in a study of shared clonotypes between healthy human individuals. TCRdb's copy holds only in-frame clones and misses some; the assay was immunoSEQ multiplex PCR. Of 2 million to 2.5 million clones listed, 90% to 97% are singletons. The sequencing input was naive CD4+ T cells sorted from blood. Every receptor here comes from a young man in good health. Each CDR3 is given without its conserved first and last residue. The order of the fields is J gene, clone size, V gene, CDR3 protein. Size is omitted from some rows. Given values are once, few, many or a class for expanded clones.

TRBJ2-2 | NA | TRBV5-1 | ASSTTQGELF
TRBJ2-5 | once | TRBV7-9 | ASSSRGSGFSETQY
TRBJ1-6 | NA | TRBV12-2 | ASRSWTGAPHSPLH
TRBJ2-2 | NA | TRBV7-9 | ASSRDSRGTGELF
TRBJ1-3 | once | TRBV20-1 | SAPGQDTIY
TRBJ2-3 | NA | TRBV13 | ASSPGLAGRPGDTQY
TRBJ2-7 | once | TRBV6-6 | ASRKRQGSDEQY
TRBJ1-2 | NA | TRBV27 | ASSPGLHRSGYT
TRBJ1-5 | NA | TRBV30 | AWSSGQGGNQPQH
TRBJ2-1 | NA | TRBV9 | ASSVGTRQNNEQF
TRBJ2-7 | once | TRBV5-1 | ASSLLGLAGANSYEQY
TRBJ2-3 | NA | TRBV11-2 | ASSLGGAGGTDTQY
TRBJ2-7 | NA | TRBV6-5 | ASKIPGDTYEQY
TRBJ1-2 | once | TRBV6-1 | ASLPTGWSGYT
TRBJ2-5 | NA | TRBV5-5 | ASSLDVGGAETQY
TRBJ2-1 | NA | TRBV5-1 | ASSPRGTGGNNEQF
TRBJ2-3 | NA | TRBV14 | ASSQDARTDTQY
TRBJ1-6 | NA | TRBV18 | ASSPTQGQNNSPLH
TRBJ1-2 | NA | TRBV27 | ASSGAGNYGYT
TRBJ2-2 | NA | TRBV9 | ASSVMGADTGELF
TRBJ2-6 | NA | TRBV7-6 | ASSLSMASGANVLT
TRBJ2-7 | NA | TRBV28 | ASSSINPIQSYEQY
TRBJ2-7 | NA | TRBV7-2 | ASSLGASSSYEQY
TRBJ2-7 | NA | TRBV4-3 | ASSQDHGPSPYEQY
TRBJ1-6 | NA | TRBV21-1 | ASSTTGRPSPLH
TRBJ1-1 | once | TRBV9 | ASSRLQNTEAF
TRBJ1-1 | once | TRBV6-1 | ASSKPGATEAF
TRBJ2-1 | NA | TRBV9 | ASSVGSGGALNEQF
TRBJ2-7 | NA | TRBV29-1 | SGGRSFYEQY
TRBJ1-2 | NA | TRBV6-1 | ASSVVDYGYT
TRBJ2-1 | NA | TRBV10-1 | ASSATSGTGADEQF
TRBJ1-2 | NA | TRBV29-1 | SVGDSQLWGYT
TRBJ2-1 | NA | TRBV9 | ASSGAPLRGGEQF
TRBJ1-3 | NA | TRBV6-1 | ASSSVGLLTTIY
TRBJ2-7 | NA | TRBV7-2 | ASSTQAGIGYEQY
TRBJ2-7 | NA | TRBV20-1 | SVGASYEQY
TRBJ1-6 | NA | TRBV7-3 | ASSQGTVYNSPLH
TRBJ1-3 | NA | TRBV29-1 | SVGRTSLSGNTIY
TRBJ2-3 | NA | TRBV6-1 | ASARTDTQY
TRBJ2-2 | once | TRBV18 | ASSPEGLLNTGELF
TRBJ2-7 | NA | TRBV27 | ASSRGSHEQY
TRBJ1-2 | NA | TRBV9 | ASSVDGIYGYT
TRBJ2-5 | NA | TRBV19 | ASREAETQY
TRBJ1-1 | NA | TRBV14 | ASSRLEIRVNTEAF
TRBJ1-4 | NA | TRBV15 | ATSRDKGITNEKLF
TRBJ2-7 | NA | TRBV7-2 | ASSPGVAGVNEQY